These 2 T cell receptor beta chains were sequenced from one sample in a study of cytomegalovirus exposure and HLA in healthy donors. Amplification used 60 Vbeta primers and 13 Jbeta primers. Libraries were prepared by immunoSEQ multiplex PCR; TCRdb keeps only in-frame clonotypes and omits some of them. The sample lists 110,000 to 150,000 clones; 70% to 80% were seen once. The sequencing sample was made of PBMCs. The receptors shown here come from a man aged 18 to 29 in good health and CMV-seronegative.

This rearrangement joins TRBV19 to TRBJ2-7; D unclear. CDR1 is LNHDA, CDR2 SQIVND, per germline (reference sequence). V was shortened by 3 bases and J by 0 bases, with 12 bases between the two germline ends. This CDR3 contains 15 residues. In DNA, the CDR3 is TGTGCCAGTAGTATTTACCCAGGAAGCTCCTACGAGCAGTACTTC. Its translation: CASSIYPGSSYEQYF. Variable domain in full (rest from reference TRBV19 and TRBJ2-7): DGGITQSPKYLFRKEGQNVTLSCEQNLNHDAMYWYRQDPGQGLRLIYYSQIVNDFQKGDIAEGYSVSREKKESFPLTVTSAQKNPTAFYLCASSIYPGSSYEQYFGPGTRLTVT.

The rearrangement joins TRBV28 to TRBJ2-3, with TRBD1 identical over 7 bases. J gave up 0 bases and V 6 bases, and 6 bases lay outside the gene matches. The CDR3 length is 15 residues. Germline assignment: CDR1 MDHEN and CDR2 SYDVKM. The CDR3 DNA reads TGTGCCAGCAGCTCAACAGGGGAAAGCACAGATACGCAGTATTTT. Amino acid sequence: CASSSTGESTDTQYF. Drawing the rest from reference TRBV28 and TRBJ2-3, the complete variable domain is DVKVTQSSRYLVKRTGEKVFLECVQDMDHENMFWYRQDPGLGLRLIYFSYDVKMKEKGDIPEGYSVSREKKERFSLILESASTNQTSMYLCASSSTGESTDTQYFGPGTRLTVL.